The sequence of this TCR beta chain was determined in a study of technical replicates of blood from a few donors. Sequencing was performed with immunoSEQ multiplex PCR; in TCRdb, only in-frame clones are kept and a portion is missing. The repertoire holds roughly 72,000 clones, with approximately 93% as singletons. The TCR sequence derives from a human donor in good health. The sample consisted of T cells isolated from PBMCs.

The CDR3 sequence: CANLQGRTSNQPQHF. For the CDR3, the DNA is TGTGCCAACTTACAGGGGAGGACGAGCAATCAGCCCCAGCATTTT. This chain joins TRBV27 and TRBJ1-5; 7 nucleotides match TRBD1. The germline gives CDR1 MNHEY, CDR2 SMNVEV (reference sequence). The CDR3 consists of 15 residues. Trimming at V came to 10 bases and at J to 1 base, leaving 10 bases not matched to a gene.